This is a list of T cell receptor beta chains from one sample in a study of cytomegalovirus exposure and HLA in healthy donors. Assay: immunoSEQ multiplex PCR; the TCRdb copy retains only in-frame clones and omits some. The sample holds about 120,000 clones, more than 65% seen once. The sample was PBMCs. The source of these receptors is a man between 18 and 29 years old in good health and CMV-seropositive. Each CDR3 is given with its conserved first and last residue. D genes are given only for firm matches. Some rows mark clone size as missing; the rest say once, few, many or name a class of expanded clone.

v_call	d_call	clone_size	j_call	cdr3_aa	cdr3_nt
TRBV6-1	TRBD1	NA	TRBJ1-2	CASSEDRDYGYTF	TGTGCCAGCAGTGAGGACAGGGACTATGGCTACACCTTC
TRBV19	NA	NA	TRBJ2-1	CASSPVGGGSYNEQFF	TGTGCCAGTAGCCCTGTCGGTGGGGGCAGCTACAATGAGCAGTTCTTC
TRBV4-2	NA	NA	TRBJ1-2	CASSQAGDYGYTF	TGTGCCAGCAGCCAAGCCGGGGACTATGGCTACACCTTC
TRBV5-4	NA	few	TRBJ1-2	CASSLEGDNYGYTF	TGTGCCAGCAGCTTGGAGGGGGATAACTATGGCTACACCTTC
TRBV27	TRBD1	NA	TRBJ2-7	CASSFLGGTGGYEQYF	TGTGCCAGCAGTTTTTTAGGGGGGACAGGGGGGTACGAGCAGTACTTC
TRBV30	TRBD1	NA	TRBJ1-6	CAWSAGQGPSPLHF	TGTGCCTGGAGTGCGGGACAGGGTCCTTCACCCCTCCACTTT
TRBV28	NA	once	TRBJ1-5	CASTLGGRNQPQHF	TGTGCCAGCACCTTGGGGGGGAGGAATCAGCCCCAGCATTTT
TRBV10-3	NA	few	TRBJ2-7	CAIMSNSYEQYF	TGTGCCATCATGTCCAACTCCTACGAGCAGTACTTC
TRBV5-6	TRBD1	NA	TRBJ1-2	CASSLGDRVHGYTF	TGTGCCAGCAGCTTGGGGGACAGGGTCCATGGCTACACCTTC
TRBV7-2	NA	NA	TRBJ2-7	CASSRAPDEQYF	TGTGCCAGCAGTCGCGCTCCGGACGAGCAGTACTTC
TRBV5-1	TRBD1	NA	TRBJ1-4	CASSFRGRDEKLFF	TGCGCCAGCAGCTTCAGGGGGAGAGATGAAAAACTGTTTTTT
TRBV28	NA	NA	TRBJ2-2	CASTPRGRGGTGELFF	TGTGCCAGTACTCCCCGGGGCAGGGGCGGCACCGGGGAGCTGTTTTTT
TRBV18	TRBD1	NA	TRBJ1-4	CASSDDRETNEKLFF	TGTGCCAGCTCAGACGACAGGGAAACTAATGAAAAACTGTTTTTT
TRBV6-5	NA	NA	TRBJ1-1	CASSYGRVTAEAFF	TGTGCCAGCAGTTACGGGAGAGTGACGGCTGAAGCTTTCTTT
TRBV5-5	TRBD2	NA	TRBJ2-5	CASSFRTSGFQETQYF	TGTGCCAGCAGCTTCCGGACTAGCGGTTTCCAAGAGACCCAGTACTTC
TRBV28	TRBD2	NA	TRBJ2-3	CASSTGPGGDTQYF	TGTGCCAGCAGTACGGGCCCGGGGGGAGATACGCAGTATTTT
TRBV5-1	TRBD2	NA	TRBJ2-2	CASTRLAGGSNTGELFF	TGCGCCAGTACCCGACTAGCGGGAGGGTCGAACACCGGGGAGCTGTTTTTT
TRBV6-1	NA	NA	TRBJ2-1	CASSEARTKNEQFF	TGTGCCAGCAGTGAAGCTAGGACAAAGAATGAGCAGTTCTTC
TRBV18	TRBD2	NA	TRBJ2-3	CASSPSGSADTQYF	TGTGCCAGCTCCCCTAGCGGGAGTGCAGATACGCAGTATTTT
TRBV4-1	NA	NA	TRBJ1-1	CASSPFGSTEAFF	TGCGCCAGCAGCCCTTTCGGTTCCACTGAAGCTTTCTTT
TRBV9	TRBD2	NA	TRBJ2-5	CASSLRAGKQETQYF	TGTGCCAGCAGCTTGAGAGCGGGAAAGCAAGAGACCCAGTACTTC
TRBV7-2	NA	NA	TRBJ1-5	CASSPGAGSNQPQHF	TGTGCCAGCAGCCCAGGGGCAGGTAGCAATCAGCCCCAGCATTTT
TRBV27	TRBD2	once	TRBJ2-1	CASISYQRSGSEQFF	TGTGCCAGCATTTCCTATCAGCGGAGCGGGAGTGAGCAGTTCTTC
TRBV4-2	TRBD2	few	TRBJ2-3	CASSQDLGEGADTQYF	TGTGCCAGCAGCCAAGATCTGGGGGAGGGCGCAGATACGCAGTATTTT
TRBV19	NA	NA	TRBJ1-6	CASTPNREYNSPLHF	TGTGCCAGTACCCCCAACAGGGAGTATAATTCACCCCTCCACTTT
TRBV2	NA	NA	TRBJ1-1	CASLLQGNTEAFF	TGTGCCAGCCTCTTACAGGGGAACACTGAAGCTTTCTTT
TRBV29-1	NA	NA	TRBJ2-5	CSVEADSRKETQYF	TGCAGCGTTGAAGCTGACAGTAGGAAAGAGACCCAGTACTTC
TRBV2	NA	NA	TRBJ1-4	CASSEGTSQGEKLFF	TGTGCCAGCAGTGAGGGGACTTCCCAAGGCGAAAAACTGTTTTTT
TRBV14	NA	NA	TRBJ2-6	CASSQDPYSGANGLTF	TGTGCCAGCAGCCAAGATCCCTACTCTGGGGCCAACGGCCTGACTTTC
TRBV5-5	TRBD1	NA	TRBJ1-5	CASSLIQGQGNQPQHF	TGTGCCAGCAGCCTCATCCAGGGACAGGGCAATCAGCCCCAGCATTTT
TRBV14	NA	NA	TRBJ2-7	CASSQDRVPYEQYF	TGTGCCAGCAGCCAAGATCGGGTCCCCTACGAGCAGTACTTC
TRBV30	NA	NA	TRBJ1-1	CARVGGTEAFF	TGTGCCCGAGTGGGGGGCACTGAAGCTTTCTTT
TRBV10-3	NA	NA	TRBJ1-1	CAITERQANTEAFF	TGTGCCATCACCGAGAGACAAGCAAACACTGAAGCTTTCTTT
TRBV19	TRBD2	NA	TRBJ2-6	CASSSFGLAGGTGANVLTF	TGTGCCAGTAGTTCTTTCGGACTAGCGGGAGGAACTGGGGCCAACGTCCTGACTTTC
TRBV5-6	TRBD1	NA	TRBJ1-6	CASSLGTGNNSPLHF	TGTGCCAGCAGCCTTGGGACAGGGAATAATTCACCCCTCCACTTT
TRBV15	TRBD1	NA	TRBJ1-6	CATSGTGNSPLHF	TGTGCCACCAGCGGGACAGGGAACTCACCCCTCCACTTT
TRBV9	TRBD2	NA	TRBJ2-5	CASSPSAGGGETQYF	TGTGCCAGCAGCCCTTCAGCGGGAGGCGGGGAGACCCAGTACTTC
TRBV7-3	TRBD2	few	TRBJ2-7	CASSRPSGRVVRRLGRYEQYF	TGTGCCAGCAGTCGACCTAGCGGGAGGGTCGTGCGACGGTTGGGGCGTTACGAGCAGTACTTC
TRBV18	NA	NA	TRBJ1-1	CASSQGYTEAFF	TGTGCCAGCTCACAGGGGTACACTGAAGCTTTCTTT
TRBV7-3	TRBD2	NA	TRBJ2-1	CASSHLAGTYNEQFF	TGTGCCAGCAGCCACCTAGCGGGAACTTACAATGAGCAGTTCTTC
TRBV30	TRBD1	NA	TRBJ1-5	CAWSGRDRGPNQPQHF	TGTGCCTGGAGCGGCCGGGACAGGGGGCCCAATCAGCCCCAGCATTTT
TRBV7-3	NA	NA	TRBJ2-7	CASSPQPGSYEQYF	TGTGCCAGCAGCCCGCAACCGGGTTCCTACGAGCAGTACTTC
TRBV14	TRBD1	NA	TRBJ2-1	CASSRTPGTGGLNEQFF	TGTGCCAGCAGCCGAACTCCCGGGACAGGGGGTCTCAATGAGCAGTTCTTC
TRBV19	NA	NA	TRBJ1-4	CASSIPDEKLFF	TGTGCCAGTAGTATCCCCGATGAAAAACTGTTTTTT
TRBV19	NA	NA	TRBJ1-1	CASSGEMNTEAFF	TGTGCCAGTAGTGGAGAGATGAACACTGAAGCTTTCTTT
TRBV6-4	TRBD2	NA	TRBJ2-3	CASSDSFLAGGITDTQYF	TGTGCCAGCAGTGACTCGTTCCTAGCGGGGGGAATAACAGATACGCAGTATTTT
TRBV7-9	TRBD1	NA	TRBJ2-1	CASRTGGPDNEQFF	TGTGCCAGCAGAACAGGGGGACCCGACAATGAGCAGTTCTTC
TRBV19	NA	NA	TRBJ2-4	CASSGHDKNIQYF	TGTGCCAGTAGTGGCCATGACAAAAACATTCAGTACTTC